This T cell receptor beta chain appears in the sequencing data of a study of blood T cell repertoires in COVID-19. Study-level background: Collection of acute and convalescent COVID-19 samples took place in the United States, Italy and Spain. The cDNA or gDNA used as material had been derived from T cells, B-cell-depleted T cells, or PBMCs.

Per the study methods: Amplification with reference gene primers provided the estimates of nucleated cell counts. Some clones are missing from TCRdb's copy, which holds only in-frame ones; the method was immunoSEQ multiplex PCR. For V, J and clone size, that table is used; D and trimming come from the DNA. The data contain about 270,000 clones, 89% of them singletons. Sequenced sample: peripheral blood. This clonotype originated in a man aged 50 to 60 with acute or convalescent COVID-19.

CDR3 DNA sequence: TGTGCCAGCAGCCTCGGGACTCTCTCTGGAAACACCATATATTTT. Encoded protein: CASSLGTLSGNTIYF. The rearrangement links TRBV6-5 to TRBJ1-3; tentative D call: TRBD1 (5 bases). The germline V and J ends were trimmed by 6 bases and 0 bases, with 12 bases remaining between them. The CDR3 length is 15 residues. The V gene's germline CDR1 is MNHEY and CDR2 SVGAGI.